The rows below give T cell receptor beta chains drawn from one sample of a study of blood T cells in healthy people across ages. TCRdb reprocessed the 5' RACE reads with MiXCR, giving one entry per CDR3 protein. The table has 700,000 to 1,000,000 distinct CDR3 sequences, under 45% seen once. The sequencing sample was made of blood. These receptors all come from a man in his 60s in good health. The CDR3 runs from the conserved cysteine through the conserved F or W. D genes are given only for firm matches. Clone size, where shown, is once, few, many, or a class for clones that have expanded.

D: -
J: TRBJ2-1
size: many
V: TRBV14
DNA: TGTGCCAGCAGCCAATTCAACCGGGGGCATAAGTTCTTC
CDR3: CASSQFNRGHKFF

D: -
J: TRBJ2-7
size: once
V: TRBV20-1
DNA: TGCAGTGCTAGAAGTGGGCTAAGCGAAGACGAGCAGTACTTC
CDR3: CSARSGLSEDEQYF

D: TRBD1
J: TRBJ2-3
size: -
V: TRBV4-3
DNA: TGCGCCAGCAGCCAAGATAGGGCGGACAGGGCCGCAGATACGCAGTATTTT
CDR3: CASSQDRADRAADTQYF

D: -
J: TRBJ2-1
size: once
V: TRBV5-1
DNA: TGCGCCAGCAGCCAGGAACAGAAGGGTGAGCAGTTCTTC
CDR3: CASSQEQKGEQFF

D: TRBD1
J: TRBJ1-2
size: -
V: TRBV20-1
DNA: TGCAGTGCTAGAGATTCCGGACAGGCTAACTATGGCTACACCTTC
CDR3: CSARDSGQANYGYTF

D: TRBD1
J: TRBJ2-3
size: -
V: TRBV12-3/TRBV12-4
DNA: TGTGCCAGCAGTTTCTCGGGACAGGGTAGGGGAGTCAGGGCAGATACGCAGTATTTT
CDR3: CASSFSGQGRGVRADTQYF

D: TRBD2
J: TRBJ2-1
size: few
V: TRBV11-2
DNA: TGTGCCAGCAGCTCAACTAGCGGGGGGATAAATGAGCAGTTCTTC
CDR3: CASSSTSGGINEQFF

D: -
J: TRBJ1-2
size: few
V: TRBV25-1
DNA: TGTGCCAGCAGTGAATTTGGGGTTGGCTACACCTTC
CDR3: CASSEFGVGYTF

D: -
J: TRBJ1-1
size: -
V: TRBV6-5
DNA: TGTGCCGGCATTCCGACAGGCCGGAACACTGAAGCTTTCTTT
CDR3: CAGIPTGRNTEAFF

D: TRBD2
J: TRBJ2-5
size: -
V: TRBV12-3/TRBV12-4
DNA: TGTGCCAGCAGCCCCGGAACTAGCGGGGGCCGGCTCCGGGAGACCCAGTACTTC
CDR3: CASSPGTSGGRLRETQYF

D: TRBD1
J: TRBJ1-5
size: -
V: TRBV20-1
DNA: TGCAGTGCTAGACCCGACAGGGGTCAGCCCCAGCATTTT
CDR3: CSARPDRGQPQHF

D: -
J: TRBJ2-6
size: -
V: TRBV4-3
DNA: TGCGCCAGCAGCCAAGATTCCTGGGGAGACTCTGGGGCCAACGCCCTGACTTTC
CDR3: CASSQDSWGDSGANALTF

D: -
J: TRBJ2-5
size: few
V: TRBV5-1
DNA: TGCGCCAGCAGCTTGTTTAGCCCGAAGGAGACCCAGTACTTC
CDR3: CASSLFSPKETQYF

D: TRBD1
J: TRBJ2-7
size: few
V: TRBV7-2
DNA: TGTGCCAGCAGCTCAACAACCCCGGGACAGGGGAATTACGAGCAGTACTTC
CDR3: CASSSTTPGQGNYEQYF

D: -
J: TRBJ2-7
size: -
V: TRBV12-3/TRBV12-4
DNA: TGTGCCAGCAGTTTGAGGTCGGACTTCAATGAGCAGTACTTC
CDR3: CASSLRSDFNEQYF

D: -
J: TRBJ1-2
size: -
V: TRBV20-1
DNA: TGCAGTGCTAATCAGGGGATCGATGGCTACACCTTC
CDR3: CSANQGIDGYTF

D: -
J: TRBJ2-7
size: -
V: TRBV29-1
DNA: TGCAGCGTTTTAGGGGACCTCTCCTACGAGCAGTACTTC
CDR3: CSVLGDLSYEQYF

D: TRBD2
J: TRBJ2-7
size: -
V: TRBV5-1
DNA: TGCGCCAGCAGCTTCTCGACACTAGCGGGAGCTGGCGAGCAGTACTTC
CDR3: CASSFSTLAGAGEQYF

D: -
J: TRBJ1-6
size: -
V: TRBV7-2
DNA: TGTGCCAGCAGCTTTAACAGTGTGAATTCACCCCTCCACTTT
CDR3: CASSFNSVNSPLHF

D: -
J: TRBJ2-7
size: few
V: TRBV12-3/TRBV12-4
DNA: TGTGCCAGCGGGACAAGGATCAGGAGCTACGAGCAGTACTTC
CDR3: CASGTRIRSYEQYF

D: TRBD2
J: TRBJ2-7
size: few
V: TRBV6-6
DNA: TGTGCCAGCAGTCAAACTAGCGGGGTCTACGAGCAGTACTTC
CDR3: CASSQTSGVYEQYF

D: TRBD2
J: TRBJ2-5
size: once
V: TRBV7-9
DNA: TGTGCCAGCAGCAACTCCGGACTAGCGGGGGGGCGGATTGAGACCCAGTACTTC
CDR3: CASSNSGLAGGRIETQYF

D: -
J: TRBJ1-6
size: few
V: TRBV6-5
DNA: TGTGCCAGCAGTCCTGATCTATACTCCTATAATTCACCCCTCCACTTT
CDR3: CASSPDLYSYNSPLHF

D: -
J: TRBJ2-3
size: -
V: TRBV12-3/TRBV12-4
DNA: TGTGCCAGCAAGGTGGAGGGAATATTGGCAGATACGCAGTATTTT
CDR3: CASKVEGILADTQYF

D: TRBD2
J: TRBJ2-1
size: few
V: TRBV6-2/TRBV6-3
DNA: TGTGCCAGCAGTTACGGCTCGAGCGGGGTTTTCTCCTACAATGAGCAGTTCTTC
CDR3: CASSYGSSGVFSYNEQFF

D: -
J: TRBJ1-6
size: -
V: TRBV28
DNA: TGTGCCAGCGGCTTCTGGCCAGGCGTGAATTCACCCCTCCACTTT
CDR3: CASGFWPGVNSPLHF

D: -
J: TRBJ1-6
size: -
V: TRBV3-1
DNA: TGTGCCAGCAGCCAAGTCGGGGGAGATAATTCACCCCTCCACTTT
CDR3: CASSQVGGDNSPLHF